This record covers a single T cell receptor beta chain. Its specificity is not known. This sample was included in a study of T cell responses to AZD1222 COVID-19 vaccine. General study findings and limits: In a largely white British group with more females than males, clonal diversity was possibly underestimated.

Assay: immunoSEQ multiplex PCR; the TCRdb copy retains only in-frame clones and omits some. The sample records around 180,000 clones, over 80% being singletons. The germline CDR1 and CDR2 sequences are SGHRS and YFSETQ. V dropped 1 base and J dropped 7; count of bases not matched to a gene: 4. The CDR3 runs 15 residues. The specimen comprised peripheral blood, sampled on day 0 of AZD1222 vaccination. This chain links TRBV5-1 with TRBJ2-1; 11 bases map to TRBD2. The TCR sequence derives from an adult in good health. The CDR3 loop is CASSLFASGRNEQFF. Here the CDR3 DNA reads TGCGCCAGCAGCTTGTTTGCTAGCGGGAGGAATGAGCAGTTCTTC.